Listed below are T cell receptor beta chains from one sample, sequenced in a study of T cells after posttransplantation cyclophosphamide. Profiled with immunoSEQ multiplex PCR; TCRdb holds only in-frame clones, not every one. The table lists several thousand clones, 82% of them singletons. Sequenced material: CD8+ T cells sorted from PBMCs, taken around 1,500 days after allogeneic stem cell transplant with posttransplant cyclophosphamide. The receptors originated from a female patient aged 45-60 years who received an allogeneic stem cell transplant from a related donor, was CMV-positive, and had no GVHD. Some T cells may originate from the graft donor. CDR3s include the opening cysteine and the closing phenylalanine or tryptophan. D genes are given only for firm matches. Only part of the rows carry a size: once, few, many, or a class if the clone is expanded.

cdr3_nt	cdr3_aa	clone_size	j_call	v_call	cdr3_length	d_call
TGTGCCAGTAGTATGACAGTTAGCTCCTACGAGCAGTACTTC	CASSMTVSSYEQYF	NA	TRBJ2-7	TRBV19	14	NA
TGTGCCAGCAGCTTCCAGGGGACCTACGAGCAGTACTTC	CASSFQGTYEQYF	NA	TRBJ2-7	TRBV7-9	13	NA
TGTGCCATCAGCGGAGACAGGCAAATCTACGAGCAGTACTTC	CAISGDRQIYEQYF	NA	TRBJ2-7	TRBV10-3	14	NA
TGTGCCTGGAGGGCGGGAGCGGCCTACGAGCAGTACTTC	CAWRAGAAYEQYF	NA	TRBJ2-7	TRBV30	13	TRBD2
TGTGCCAGCAGCCATAAACAGGGGGGTAACACTGAAGCTTTCTTT	CASSHKQGGNTEAFF	NA	TRBJ1-1	TRBV5-6	15	TRBD1
TGTGCCAGCAGCCCAGGGGTTTGGGGAACTGAAGCTTTCTTT	CASSPGVWGTEAFF	NA	TRBJ1-1	TRBV6-5	14	NA
TGTGCCAGCAGCCAAGATACTAGCCCCCTATACAATGAGCAGTTCTTC	CASSQDTSPLYNEQFF	NA	TRBJ2-1	TRBV4-2	16	NA
TGTGCCAGCAGCGGCAGCGGGAGTGCCGGGGAGCTGTTTTTT	CASSGSGSAGELFF	NA	TRBJ2-2	TRBV9	14	TRBD2
TGTGCCAGCAGCCTTTGGGAGCGGTTTGGCTACACCTTC	CASSLWERFGYTF	NA	TRBJ1-2	TRBV9	13	NA
TGTGCCAGCAGCCTCGATCGAGTGCCCGGTAACATTCAGTACTTC	CASSLDRVPGNIQYF	NA	TRBJ2-4	TRBV7-8	15	NA
TGTGCCAGCAGGACAGGGACTGAAGCTTTCTTT	CASRTGTEAFF	NA	TRBJ1-1	TRBV11-1	11	TRBD1
TGCGCCAGCAGCCCGGAAAGTAGACAGAACACTGAAGCTTTCTTT	CASSPESRQNTEAFF	few	TRBJ1-1	TRBV4-3	15	NA
TGTGCCAGCAGTGCGGGCAGGACACACTCTGGGGCCAACGTCCTGACTTTC	CASSAGRTHSGANVLTF	NA	TRBJ2-6	TRBV2	17	NA
TGTGCCAGCAGCTTAGGTGGGCAGGGCCAATTAAAACTGTTTTTT	CASSLGGQGQLKLFF	NA	TRBJ1-4	TRBV13	15	NA
TGTGCCAGCAGCTTAGTGGGTGGCGGTTACGAGCAGTACTTC	CASSLVGGGYEQYF	once	TRBJ2-7	TRBV7-6	14	NA
TGTGCCAGCAGCCCTATAGAGAACACTGAAGCTTTCTTT	CASSPIENTEAFF	NA	TRBJ1-1	TRBV5-4	13	NA
TGTGCCAGCAGCTCCTCTACTAGGACCCCCTACGAGCAGTACTTC	CASSSSTRTPYEQYF	NA	TRBJ2-7	TRBV7-2	15	NA
TGTGCCAGCAGTTTAACAGGGGGCTATGGAAACACCATATATTTT	CASSLTGGYGNTIYF	NA	TRBJ1-3	TRBV27	15	TRBD1
TGTGCCAGCAAATCAGGGCTAGCGGGAGTGAATGAGCAGTTCTTC	CASKSGLAGVNEQFF	NA	TRBJ2-1	TRBV2	15	TRBD2
TGTGCCAGCAGCTTTACGGTGTTAGCGGGAGGGGCAGATACGCAGTATTTT	CASSFTVLAGGADTQYF	NA	TRBJ2-3	TRBV7-2	17	TRBD2
TGTGCCAGCAGCGGCCGGGACATCGGACCCTACGAGCAGTACTTC	CASSGRDIGPYEQYF	few	TRBJ2-7	TRBV9	15	NA
TGTGCCAGCAGCGGCGGGACAGGGGAGACCCAGTACTTC	CASSGGTGETQYF	NA	TRBJ2-5	TRBV9	13	TRBD1
TGTGCCACCAACGAGGGACAGGTGGGCCGACACTACAATCAGCCCCAGCATTTT	CATNEGQVGRHYNQPQHF	NA	TRBJ1-5	TRBV15	18	TRBD1
TGCGCCAGCAGCTATACAGGGGGCTCTGAAGCTTTCTTT	CASSYTGGSEAFF	NA	TRBJ1-1	TRBV5-1	13	TRBD1
TGTGCCAGCAGCGTAGCGGGAGGCCCCTACAATGAGCAGTTCTTC	CASSVAGGPYNEQFF	NA	TRBJ2-1	TRBV9	15	TRBD2
TGTGCCAGCAGCCCCCCGGGTAGCGGCGGGAATGAGCAGTTCTTC	CASSPPGSGGNEQFF	NA	TRBJ2-1	TRBV9	15	NA
TGTGCCAGCGACGAATGGGGGGGGACCTACGAGCAGTACTTC	CASDEWGGTYEQYF	NA	TRBJ2-7	TRBV5-5	14	TRBD2
TGTGCCAGTTCCTTAGAGATCTCCTACGAGCAGTACTTC	CASSLEISYEQYF	NA	TRBJ2-7	TRBV19	13	NA
TGTGCCAGCAGCCAGAGGGGGAACTATGGCTACACCTTC	CASSQRGNYGYTF	NA	TRBJ1-2	TRBV4-2	13	NA
TGTGCCAGCAGCTTACTAGCGGGGGGCGAAACTAATGAAAAACTGTTTTTT	CASSLLAGGETNEKLFF	NA	TRBJ1-4	TRBV7-9	17	NA
TGTGCCAGCAGTCCAGGGTACTTTGGCACAGATACGCAGTATTTT	CASSPGYFGTDTQYF	once	TRBJ2-3	TRBV28	15	NA
TGCGCCAGCAGCCTTGGGACAGGGGAGACAATAACAGCTTTCTTT	CASSLGTGETITAFF	NA	TRBJ1-1	TRBV4-1	15	TRBD1
TGTGCCAGCAGCTTAGCCGGTCTCCCCTACGAGCAGTACTTC	CASSLAGLPYEQYF	NA	TRBJ2-7	TRBV11-1	14	NA
TGCGCCAGCAGCCAGGCCGGGGGCTATGGCTACACCTTC	CASSQAGGYGYTF	NA	TRBJ1-2	TRBV4-1	13	NA
TGTGCCAGCGCGGGAGACGTCGGCCAAGAGACCCAGTACTTC	CASAGDVGQETQYF	NA	TRBJ2-5	TRBV9	14	TRBD2
TGCGCCAGCAGCCAAGATTCTGGCGGGATATACGAGCAGTACTTC	CASSQDSGGIYEQYF	NA	TRBJ2-7	TRBV4-3	15	NA
TGTGCCAGCAGTATGCAGAGCACAGATACGCAGTATTTT	CASSMQSTDTQYF	NA	TRBJ2-3	TRBV6-5	13	NA
TGCGCCAGCAGCCAAGATCGAGCTAGCGGCTACGAGCAGTACTTC	CASSQDRASGYEQYF	few	TRBJ2-7	TRBV4-3	15	TRBD2
TGTGCCAGCAGCGTCTATTCGGGACTAAGGGGCACAGATACGCAGTATTTT	CASSVYSGLRGTDTQYF	once	TRBJ2-3	TRBV9	17	TRBD2
TGTGCCAGCAGTGACCGACTAGCGCCGGCCCTCGAGCAGTACTTC	CASSDRLAPALEQYF	NA	TRBJ2-7	TRBV6-1	15	TRBD2
TGCGCCAGCAGCCAAGGGACAGGGGTATCTGAAGCTTTCTTT	CASSQGTGVSEAFF	NA	TRBJ1-1	TRBV4-1	14	TRBD1
TGTGCCAGCAGTGGGGACAGGGCTGGCTATGGCTACACCTTC	CASSGDRAGYGYTF	NA	TRBJ1-2	TRBV2	14	TRBD1
TGTGCCAGTAGTGGACTGGACGGGTACACCGGGGAGCTGTTTTTT	CASSGLDGYTGELFF	NA	TRBJ2-2	TRBV19	15	NA
TGTGCCAGCAGCCCCGGGGGGAGCTCCCAAGAGACCCAGTACTTC	CASSPGGSSQETQYF	NA	TRBJ2-5	TRBV7-3	15	TRBD2
TGTGCCAAAATGGGGGGTCAGCCCCAGCATTTT	CAKMGGQPQHF	NA	TRBJ1-5	TRBV21-1	11	NA
TGTGCCAGCAGCTCGCCCGACAGCAACTATCGGGATACGCAGTATTTT	CASSSPDSNYRDTQYF	NA	TRBJ2-3	TRBV7-9	16	NA
TGTGCCAGCAGCGGTCGACAGGGGGAGACCCAGTACTTC	CASSGRQGETQYF	once	TRBJ2-5	TRBV11-1	13	TRBD1
TGTGCCAGCAGTCCACAGGGGATAAGCACAGATACGCAGTATTTT	CASSPQGISTDTQYF	NA	TRBJ2-3	TRBV7-9	15	TRBD1
TGCGCCAGCAGCCCTAGCTTGCTGGGAGATACGCAGTATTTT	CASSPSLLGDTQYF	NA	TRBJ2-3	TRBV4-3	14	NA
TGCGCCAGCAGCCAAGAGGGCGATTGGACCCAGTACTTC	CASSQEGDWTQYF	once	TRBJ2-5	TRBV4-3	13	NA